Listed here are 27 T cell receptor beta chains from one sample, sequenced in a study of T cells in Graves' hyperthyroidism and ophthalmopathy (dated by TCRdb to about 2019). The receptor library was made with multiplex PCR. Instrument on record: Illumina HiSeq 2000. The TCR beta CDR3 regions were amplified from the RNA transcripts. For the first round of RT-PCR on the TCR CDR3, the HTBI primer set was used together with the Qiagen OneStep RT-PCR kit. TCRdb's own reprocessing of the public reads used fastp at Q25 and MiXCR and kept productive beta chains. Duplicate CDR3 protein sequences are folded into a single record with the most common DNA and genes. Recorded for this sample are about 400,000 distinct CDR3 sequences; roughly 14% of them occurred a single time. Jointly, the top ten make up 13% of the sample. The sequenced material came from blood. These receptor sequences come from a man aged 18 to 30 with Graves' ophthalmopathy.

This clonotype was observed at least ten times. This chain's CDR3 is CASSTHPGSPGDEQFF. CDR3 coding DNA: TGTGCCAGCAGCACCCACCCGGGCTCCCCGGGCGATGAGCAGTTCTTC. The chain has TRBV7-2 and TRBJ2-1; D gene uncertain. Trimming removed 5 bases from V and 8 bases from J, with 22 bases in between. This CDR3 contains 16 residues. The germline V gene has CDR1 SGHTA and CDR2 FQGNSA.

This clonotype has at least ten counts. The chain uses TRBV2 and TRBJ2-5; no reliable D call. Looked up from germline, CDR1 is SNHLY and CDR2 is FYNNEI. CDR3 length equals 11 residues. Trimming cost V 4 bases and J 5 bases, with 5 bases left between them. CDR3 coding DNA: TGTGCCAGCAGTGTGGCGGAGACCCAGTACTTC. Encoded protein: CASSVAETQYF.

The sample holds a few counts of this clonotype. The junction shows a germline mismatch at one end, possibly a read error. The chain recombines TRBV7-3 with TRBJ2-3; 9 bases are shared with TRBD2. Germline V lookup: CDR1 SGHTA, CDR2 FQGTGA. The CDR3 covers 18 residues. The CDR3 is CVSSLWRWTSELLDTQYF. The CDR3 DNA reads TGTGTCAGCAGCTTATGGAGGTGGACTAGCGAGTTGTTAGATACGCAGTATTTT.

This clonotype was counted many times. This sequence joins TRBV12-3 or TRBV12-4 and TRBJ2-3; D is possibly TRBD2 (5 bases). V was trimmed by 4 bases and J by 6 bases, leaving 8 bases between them. This CDR3 region has 12 residues. The CDR3: CASSSAGDTQYF. In DNA, the CDR3 is TGTGCCAGCAGTTCTGCGGGTGATACGCAGTATTTT.

There are a few counts of this clonotype. This chain uses TRBV24-1 with TRBJ2-7; 7 bases line up with TRBD2. After removal of 7 bases from V and 3 bases from J, the junction contained 11 bases not matched to a gene. Germline CDR1 KGHDR, CDR2 SFDVKD. This CDR3 is built from 15 residues. CDR3 sequence (DNA): TGTGCCACCAGGGTATCTAGCGGAATATTCTACGAGCAGTACTTC. It encodes CATRVSSGIFYEQYF.

This chain joins TRBV5-4 and TRBJ2-2; D perhaps matches TRBD1 (6 bases). From germline, CDR1 is SGHNT and CDR2 YYREEE (reference sequence). The CDR3 has 15 residues. Trimming took off 0 bases at V and 4 bases at J, with 10 bases between the two ends. The CDR3 sequence is CASSLDREFTGELFF. The CDR3 bases are TGTGCCAGCAGCTTGGACAGGGAATTCACCGGGGAGCTGTTTTTT.

Ten or more counts support this clonotype. This chain joins TRBV2 and TRBJ2-5; no reliable D call. Trimming removed 1 base from V and 4 bases from J, with 10 bases in between. The length of the CDR3 is 14 residues. Germline V gene lookup returns CDR1 SNHLY and CDR2 FYNNEI. CDR3 loop: CASSEDGSPETQYF. The DNA for the CDR3 is TGTGCCAGCAGTGAAGACGGCAGCCCAGAGACCCAGTACTTC.

The chain couples TRBV19 to TRBJ2-1; maybe TRBD2 (5 bases). The CDR3 covers 16 residues. CDR1 LNHDA and CDR2 SQIVND come from the germline V gene (reference sequence). The germline V and J ends were trimmed by 1 base and 0 bases, with 10 bases remaining between them. The CDR3 DNA is TGTGCCAGTAGTATAGCCGGAGGAAGCTCCTACAATGAGCAGTTCTTC. Its translation: CASSIAGGSSYNEQFF.

This clonotype occurred many times. The J gene is TRBJ1-5, the V gene TRBV10-3, with D unclear. The CDR3 loop spans 14 amino acids. Trimming cost V 8 bases and J 2 bases, with 13 bases left between them. The V gene's germline CDR1 is ENHRY and CDR2 SYGVKD. The CDR3, as DNA: TGTGCCATCGCAGAATCTCTCGGCAATCAGCCCCAGCATTTT. It specifies CAIAESLGNQPQHF.

This clonotype was seen at least ten times. The chain carries TRBV6-2 or TRBV6-3 and TRBJ2-7; perhaps D is TRBD1 or TRBD2 (5 bases each). Germline CDR1 and CDR2: MNHEY and SVGEGT. This CDR3 has 17 amino acids. Trimming cost V 2 bases and J 6 bases, with 23 bases left between them. The CDR3 spells CASSYRRNPSPGAEQYF. The CDR3 DNA sequence: TGTGCCAGCAGTTACCGCAGAAACCCTAGCCCCGGGGCCGAGCAGTACTTC.

This clonotype came up many times. The genes are TRBV7-9 and TRBJ2-1; the match to TRBD2 covers 11 bases. The germline gives CDR1 SEHNR, CDR2 FQNEAQ (reference sequence). This CDR3 has 18 amino acids. V was pared by 8 bases and J by 0 bases, with 12 bases of the junction left unmatched. CDR3 DNA sequence: TGTGCCAGCGGCAGACTAGCGGGACCTATGAGCTCCTACAATGAGCAGTTCTTC. Its protein is CASGRLAGPMSSYNEQFF. Together with reference TRBV7-9 and TRBJ2-1, the CDR3 gives the full variable domain: DTGVSQNPRHKITKRGQNVTFRCDPISEHNRLYWYRQTLGQGPEFLTYFQNEAQLEKSRLLSDRFSAERPKGSFSTLEIQRTEQGDSAMYLCASGRLAGPMSSYNEQFFGPGTRLTVL.

This clonotype occurred many times. The V and J genes are TRBV5-1 and TRBJ1-2; possibly TRBD1 for D (6 bases). Germline V gives CDR1 SGHRS, CDR2 YFSETQ. Trimming shortened V by 5 bases and J by 5 bases, and 13 bases separated the two germline ends. The CDR3 runs to 13 residues. Here the CDR3 DNA reads TGCGCCAGCAGGATGGGGGGCGATTATGGCTACACCTTC. Protein sequence: CASRMGGDYGYTF.

This clonotype was observed a few times. This chain uses TRBV7-8 with TRBJ1-4; 10 bases align to TRBD1. This CDR3 contains 15 residues. Germline V gene data show CDR1 as SGHVS and CDR2 as FQNEAQ. Germline trimming cut 1 base from V and 7 bases from J; bases unmatched to any gene: 3. The CDR3, as DNA: TGTGCCAGCAGCTTAGAGGACAGGGGGGGTGAAAAACTGTTTTTT. Its translation: CASSLEDRGGEKLFF.

This clonotype was detected a few times. The rearrangement uses TRBV29-1 and TRBJ2-2, with D uncertain. This CDR3 is built from 11 residues. Germline V gives CDR1 SQVTM, CDR2 ANQGSEA. Trimming took 6 bases from V and 8 from J, leaving 10 bases between them. CDR3 loop: CSVPSWGELFF. CDR3 sequence (DNA): TGCAGCGTCCCCTCCTGGGGGGAGCTGTTTTTT.

This clonotype was observed at least ten times. The chain links TRBV18 to TRBJ2-4; maybe TRBD2 (6 bases). The V and J ends lost 0 bases and 7 bases respectively, with 16 bases between them. Germline V lookup: CDR1 KGHSH, CDR2 LQKENI. The CDR3 runs 16 residues. The CDR3: CASSPPSPGDRNIQYF. The CDR3, as DNA: TGTGCCAGCTCACCACCGTCTCCGGGGGATCGGAACATTCAGTACTTC.

This clonotype was seen only once. The chain has TRBV4-1 and TRBJ2-5; the D gene is possibly TRBD2 (6 bases). With 0 bases removed from V and 13 bases from J, the gap between germline ends came to 21 bases. This CDR3 is built from 15 residues. Germline-derived CDR1 and CDR2 are MGHRA and YSYEKL. DNA for the CDR3: TGCGCCAGCAGCCAAGAAAGAAGCCGTGCGGGATTAGTGTACTTC. Translating it yields CASSQERSRAGLVYF.

There are many counts of this clonotype. J is TRBJ1-4 and V is TRBV10-3; 7 nucleotides agree with TRBD1. CDR1 and CDR2 from the germline V gene are ENHRY and SYGVKD. V dropped 5 bases and J dropped 10; count of bases not matched to a gene: 1. The CDR3 extends over 11 amino acids. In nucleotides, the CDR3 is TGTGCCATCAGTTCAGGGGGAAAACTGTTTTTT. Its translation is CAISSGGKLFF.

The sample holds many counts of this clonotype. The chain links TRBV27 to TRBJ2-5; the match to TRBD2 covers 9 bases. The CDR3 runs 15 residues. CDR1 is MNHEY, CDR2 SMNVEV, per germline (reference sequence). With 5 bases clipped from V and 1 base from J, the junction kept 5 bases outside the gene matches. CDR3 bases: TGTGCCAGCAGTAGTAGCGGGAGACCCCAAGAGACCCAGTACTTC. Translating it yields CASSSSGRPQETQYF.

The table lists this clonotype with many counts. This chain connects TRBV30 to TRBJ1-5, with 7 bases aligning to TRBD1. The trim removed 0 bases at V and 2 bases at J, leaving 4 bases unmatched. Germline CDR1 and CDR2: GTSNPN and SVGIG (reference sequence). CDR3 length: 15 amino acids. For the CDR3, the DNA is TGTGCCTGGAGTGTCGGACAGGCGGGCAATCAGCCCCAGCATTTT. Translating gives CAWSVGQAGNQPQHF.

This clonotype was counted many times. The V call is TRBV11-2, the J call TRBJ2-7; possible D gene TRBD2, 6 bases. The V gene's germline CDR1 is SGHAT and CDR2 FQNNGV. This CDR3 has 15 amino acids. The V gene lost 5 bases and the J gene lost 0 bases, with 14 bases spanning the gap. For the CDR3, the DNA is TGTGCCAGCAGCGGGGAGGACGGGAGCTCCTACGAGCAGTACTTC. Residues: CASSGEDGSSYEQYF. Together with reference TRBV11-2 and TRBJ2-7, the CDR3 gives the full variable domain: EAGVAQSPRYKIIEKRQSVAFWCNPISGHATLYWYQQILGQGPKLLIQFQNNGVVDDSQLPKDRFSAERLKGVDSTLKIQPAKLEDSAVYLCASSGEDGSSYEQYFGPGTRLTVT.

V usage is TRBV10-3 and J usage is TRBJ2-1, with D possibly matching TRBD1 (6 bases). CDR3 length: 12 amino acids. CDR1 is ENHRY and CDR2 is SYGVKD in the germline V gene. Trimming shortened V by 4 bases and J by 8 bases, and 9 bases separated the two germline ends. The CDR3 spells CAISASGDEQFF. CDR3 DNA sequence: TGTGCCATCAGTGCCTCAGGGGATGAGCAGTTCTTC.

This clonotype was seen at least ten times. J is TRBJ1-4 and V is TRBV20-1; 7 bases map to TRBD1. The V segment lost 5 bases and the J segment 4 bases; nucleotides outside the gene matches: 7. Germline CDR1 and CDR2: DFQATT and SNEGSKA (reference sequence). This CDR3 is built from 14 residues. The CDR3 region is CSAQRGHRNEKLFF. CDR3 DNA: TGCAGTGCTCAAAGGGGGCACCGTAATGAAAAACTGTTTTTT.

This clonotype has a count of ten or more. V and J are TRBV9 and TRBJ1-1; no clear D gene. Deletions cut 3 bases from V and 0 bases from J, with 9 bases between. CDR3 length: 14 amino acids. Germline V gene lookup returns CDR1 SGDLS and CDR2 YYNGEE. For the CDR3, the DNA is TGTGCCAGCAGCGCTTCCTTTGTGAACACTGAAGCTTTCTTT. Encoded protein: CASSASFVNTEAFF. The whole variable domain, filled in from reference TRBV9 and TRBJ1-1, reads DSGVTQTPKHLITATGQRVTLRCSPRSGDLSVYWYQQSLDQGLQFLIQYYNGEERAKGNILERFSAQQFPDLHSELNLSSLELGDSALYFCASSASFVNTEAFFGQGTRLTVV.

The chain is built from TRBV4-1 and TRBJ2-7; TRBD1 is a possible D gene (6 bases). Germline V gene lookup returns CDR1 MGHRA and CDR2 YSYEKL. V was trimmed by 4 bases and J by 4 bases, leaving 14 bases between them. This CDR3 comprises 14 residues. DNA of the CDR3: TGCGCCAGCAGCCTTCGACAGGCCGATTACGAGCAGTACTTC. As protein: CASSLRQADYEQYF.

This clonotype has a count of ten or more. The chain joins TRBV6-5 to TRBJ2-5; maybe TRBD2 (5 bases). The V gene's germline CDR1 is MNHEY and CDR2 SVGAGI. The V gene lost 0 bases and the J gene lost 0 bases, with 8 bases spanning the gap. The CDR3 length is 15 residues. The CDR3 nucleotides are TGTGCCAGCAGTTACTCTGGACTGTACCAAGAGACCCAGTACTTC. It yields the protein CASSYSGLYQETQYF.

There are a few counts of this clonotype. The V call is TRBV6-2 or TRBV6-3, the J call TRBJ1-4; D is unresolved. Per the germline V gene, CDR1 is MNHEY and CDR2 is SVGEGT. V was pared by 6 bases and J by 0 bases, with 8 bases between. This CDR3 contains 14 residues. CDR3: CASSAEPTNEKLFF. CDR3 nucleotides: TGTGCCAGCAGCGCGGAGCCAACTAATGAAAAACTGTTTTTT.

This clonotype has only one observation. The V call is TRBV27, the J call TRBJ2-1; D gene ambiguous. The length of the CDR3 is 13 residues. Trimming cost V 2 bases and J 9 bases, with 11 bases left between them. Germline V gene lookup returns CDR1 MNHEY and CDR2 SMNVEV (reference sequence). The CDR3 is CASSLGVTLEQFF. The CDR3 region has the DNA TGTGCCAGCAGTTTAGGGGTGACCCTTGAGCAGTTCTTC.